Following are 16 T cell receptor beta chains from one sample sequenced in a study of CD8 T cells in Susac syndrome. With random hexamers, reverse transcription was performed on about 0.5 to 1 ug of RNA. TCRdb redid the calling of the immunoSEQ multiplex PCR reads with MiXCR, one entry per CDR3 protein. The sample consists of approximately 180,000 distinct CDR3 sequences, 85% to 95% of them appearing once. The specimen sequenced was CD4+ T cells from PBMCs. The source is a human donor with multiple sclerosis.

J is TRBJ2-1 and V is TRBV7-8; 8 bases align to TRBD2. With 1 base clipped from V and 4 bases from J, the junction kept 6 bases outside the gene matches. The CDR3 spans 16 residues. Germline CDR1 and CDR2: SGHVS and FQNEAQ. The CDR3 nucleotides are TGTGCCAGCAGCTTAGTAGGCGGGGGGCTATACAATGAGCAGTTCTTC. It codes for CASSLVGGGLYNEQFF.

In this sample, this clonotype turned up once. This chain links TRBV23-1 with TRBJ1-2, with TRBD1 identical over 7 bases. TRBV23-1 is an ORF for which the function is uncertain. Trimming took 1 base from V and 3 from J; bases not matched to a gene: 17. There are 19 residues in the CDR3. CDR3 DNA: TGCGCCAGCAGTCAATGGGTAACGACAGGGCCGGCCCCAGACTATGGCTACACCTTC. Amino acid sequence: CASSQWVTTGPAPDYGYTF.

The chain uses TRBV6-5 and TRBJ1-4; 11 nucleotides match TRBD1. Germline lookup yields CDR1 MNHEY and CDR2 SVGAGI. With 4 bases clipped from V and 11 bases from J, the junction kept 12 bases outside the gene matches. The CDR3 is 16 residues long. CDR3 bases: TGTGCCAGCAGTTCCTTAGGACAGGGGGCCGCGGGGAAACTGTTTTTT. This encodes CASSSLGQGAAGKLFF.

This chain links TRBV20-1 with TRBJ2-7, with 11 bases lining up with TRBD1. This CDR3 has 13 amino acids. CDR1 and CDR2 (germline): DFQATT, SNEGSKA (reference sequence). J gave up 7 bases and V 6 bases, and 8 bases lay outside the gene matches. CDR3 sequence: CSAEGQGVGEQYF. CDR3 DNA: TGCAGTGCAGAGGGACAGGGGGTGGGTGAGCAGTACTTC.

The chain employs TRBV12-3 or TRBV12-4 and TRBJ2-3; possible D gene TRBD2, 7 bases. The CDR3 runs to 15 residues. V lost 3 bases and J lost 4, with 14 bases in between. CDR3 residues: CASSLGAGVSDTQYF. The CDR3 DNA is TGTGCCAGCAGTTTGGGGGCGGGAGTCTCAGATACGCAGTATTTT.

J is TRBJ1-1 and V is TRBV7-9; D remains ambiguous. Germline CDR1 SEHNR, CDR2 FQNEAQ (reference sequence). V was cut by 3 bases and J by 1 base, with 9 bases left in between. This CDR3 contains 14 residues. This chain's CDR3 is CASSLMGSNTEAFF. CDR3 nucleotides: TGTGCCAGCAGCTTGATGGGGTCGAACACTGAAGCTTTCTTT.

The chain has TRBV12-3 or TRBV12-4 and TRBJ2-2; tentatively, D is TRBD1 (6 bases). V was pared by 6 bases and J by 7 bases, with 18 bases between. The CDR3 sequence is 15 residues long. CDR3 protein: CASSPRDGTIGELFF. CDR3 nucleotide sequence: TGTGCCAGCAGCCCAAGGGATGGGACAATCGGGGAGCTGTTTTTT.

The chain links TRBV2 to TRBJ1-3, with TRBD1 matching 7 bases. CDR1 and CDR2 from the germline V gene are SNHLY and FYNNEI. The junction had 9 bases not matched to a gene; V was cut back by 7 bases and J by 3 bases. The CDR3 consists of 15 residues. CDR3 in DNA: TGTGCCAGCACCTCACAGGGGTTGGGTGGAAACACCATATATTTT. Its translation: CASTSQGLGGNTIYF.

This chain uses TRBV12-3 or TRBV12-4 with TRBJ1-5; D is ambiguous. V lost 6 bases and J 3 bases, leaving 12 bases between the germline ends. The CDR3 contains 14 residues. The CDR3 here is CASSLSGVNQPQHF. The CDR3 DNA reads as TGTGCCAGCAGCCTCTCTGGGGTCAATCAGCCCCAGCATTTT.

The DNA for the CDR3 is TGTGCCAGCAGTCCCGAAGGGGTGGGGGCTAACTTCGGGAGCAATCAGCCCCAGCATTTT. It codes for CASSPEGVGANFGSNQPQHF. This chain links TRBV27 with TRBJ1-5; TRBD1 might be the D (6 bases). Per germline, CDR1 MNHEY and CDR2 SMNVEV (reference sequence). Trimming cost V 5 bases and J 1 base, with 27 bases left between them. This CDR3 comprises 20 residues.

This chain uses TRBV9 with TRBJ2-7, with D perhaps matching TRBD1 (5 bases). V lost 0 bases and J lost 3, with 22 bases in between. Germline loops: CDR1 SGDLS, CDR2 YYNGEE. The CDR3 loop spans 18 amino acids. The CDR3 reads CASSVEGRDSTYLYEQYF. CDR3 sequence (DNA): TGTGCCAGCAGCGTAGAGGGGCGAGACAGTACCTATCTCTACGAGCAGTACTTC.

The chain joins TRBV4-1 to TRBJ1-5, with D perhaps matching TRBD1 (5 bases). The germline gives CDR1 MGHRA, CDR2 YSYEKL. CDR3 length: 17 amino acids. V was pared by 1 base and J by 0 bases, with 13 bases between. DNA of the CDR3: TGCGCCAGCAGCCAAGGACTCGTGAGGGGTAGCAATCAGCCCCAGCATTTT. Translated, it gives CASSQGLVRGSNQPQHF.

The rearrangement links TRBV6-5 to TRBJ2-7, with 9 positions matching TRBD1. The germline CDR1 and CDR2 sequences are MNHEY and SVGAGI. Trimming removed 6 bases from V and 0 bases from J; junction bases left unmatched: 0. CDR3 size: 13 residues. CDR3 amino acids: CASRTGGSYEQYF. The DNA of the CDR3 is TGTGCCAGCAGGACAGGGGGCTCCTACGAGCAGTACTTC.

The V and J genes are TRBV25-1 and TRBJ2-1, with D possibly matching TRBD2 (6 bases). Deletions cut 4 bases from V and 7 bases from J, with 17 bases between. The CDR3 is 15 amino acids. The germline gives CDR1 MGHDK, CDR2 SYGVNS. This CDR3 reads CASSGGGSGGNEQFF. The CDR3 DNA is TGTGCCAGCAGTGGGGGTGGGAGTGGAGGGAATGAGCAGTTCTTC. Variable domain in full (rest from reference TRBV25-1 and TRBJ2-1): EADIYQTPRYLVIGTGKKITLECSQTMGHDKMYWYQQDPGMELHLIHYSYGVNSTEKGDLSSESTVSRIRTEHFPLTLESARPSHTSQYLCASSGGGSGGNEQFFGPGTRLTVL.

J is TRBJ1-6 and V is TRBV12-3 or TRBV12-4; D remains ambiguous. Trimming removed 7 bases at V and 8 bases at J, with 18 bases between. This CDR3 is built from 15 residues. CDR3 loop: CASTLQDLRYSPLHF. The CDR3 region has the DNA TGTGCCAGCACCTTGCAGGACCTCCGATATTCACCCCTCCACTTT.

J is TRBJ2-6 and V is TRBV2, with TRBD1 as a possible D gene (5 bases). CDR1 is SNHLY and CDR2 is FYNNEI in the germline V gene. CDR3 length equals 15 residues. V was trimmed by 2 bases and J by 2 bases, leaving 7 bases between them. CDR3 in amino acids: CASSELGAGANVLTF. The CDR3 DNA is TGTGCCAGCAGTGAATTAGGGGCTGGGGCCAACGTCCTGACTTTC.